Described below is a single TCR beta chain sequence and its context. Antigen unknown. The CDR3 runs to 15 residues. Germline V gene sequence: CDR1 KGHSH, CDR2 LQKENI. With V trimmed by 3 bases and J by 3 bases, 6 bases remained unmatched. Method: immunoSEQ multiplex PCR; TCRdb's copy keeps in-frame clones and lacks some. Of some 130,000 clones listed, 70% to 85% are singletons. This record belongs to a study of cytomegalovirus exposure and HLA in healthy donors. The study, taken as a whole, reports: The study recorded 164 TCR beta chains that were cytomegalovirus-associated. The classifier, whose performance was assessed in both the original and validation cohorts, reportedly diagnosed cytomegalovirus status with high specificity and sensitivity.

The chain is built from TRBV18 and TRBJ2-7; 9 positions agree with TRBD1. This TCR came from a man aged 30-40 years in good health and CMV-seropositive. Sequenced: PBMCs. For the CDR3, the DNA is TGTGCCAGCTCACCTTCCGGGACAGGGATCTACGAGCAGTACTTC. Its translation is CASSPSGTGIYEQYF. Filled out from reference TRBV18 and TRBJ2-7, the complete variable domain reads NAGVMQNPRHLVRRRGQEARLRCSPMKGHSHVYWYRQLPEEGLKFMVYLQKENIIDESGMPKERFSAEFPKEGPSILRIQQVVRGDSAAYFCASSPSGTGIYEQYFGPGTRLTVT.